A single TCR beta chain is shown here with its context. Antigen: not known. Every sample had about 100,000 of its TCR templates assayed. Using immunoSEQ multiplex PCR, the repertoire was profiled, and TCRdb retains in-frame clones only, with some absent. This table holds about 97,000 clones, more than 85% found once. This CDR3 has 13 residues. CDR1 is SGHNT, CDR2 YYREEE, per germline (reference sequence). V was shortened by 0 bases and J by 5 bases, with 8 bases between the two germline ends. This sample was included in a study of siplizumab effects on memory and regulatory T cells. Study conclusions and caveats: Naive T cells seemed more diverse than memory cells; they also seemed major alloresponse contributors. In siplizumab cultures, the suppressive function of proliferating Tregs remained unconfirmed.

Material for sequencing was CD4+ T cells sorted from blood. The receptor comes from a human donor in good health. This chain uses TRBV5-4 with TRBJ2-5; D tentatively reads TRBD1 or TRBD2 (5 bases each). Here the CDR3 reads CASSLGGGETQYF. The CDR3 DNA sequence: TGTGCCAGCAGCTTGGGGGGCGGGGAGACCCAGTACTTC.